These 11 T cell receptor beta chains originate from one sample sequenced in a study of follicular helper T cells after annual influenza vaccination. Here immunoSEQ multiplex PCR was the method, and the copy in TCRdb shows in-frame clones only, minus some. The sample holds about 14,000 clones, roughly 86% seen once. This sample's time point: 2014-2015 season, pre-vaccination. This specimen consisted of CXCR5- memory CD4+ T cells sorted from blood, obtained on the day of influenza vaccination. The receptors come from an adult who received the influenza vaccine.

The rearrangement links TRBV29-1 to TRBJ2-3, with TRBD2 as a possible D gene (7 bases). Between the trimmed V and J ends, which lost 3 bases and 0 bases, there was a span of 13 bases. CDR1 and CDR2 (germline): SQVTM, ANQGSEA. CDR3 length: 15 residues. Here the CDR3 DNA reads TGCAGCGTTGAGCTGCGGGGGCCTAGCACAGATACGCAGTATTTT. Protein product: CSVELRGPSTDTQYF.

This clone was observed a few times. J is TRBJ2-7 and V is TRBV5-1, with TRBD2 matching over 9 bases. The length of the CDR3 is 15 residues. CDR1 is SGHRS and CDR2 is YFSETQ in the germline V gene. V was clipped by 4 bases and J by 5 bases; unmatched bases: 10. The CDR3 protein is CASSLFSGGVDEQYF. CDR3 nucleotides: TGCGCCAGCAGCCTATTTAGCGGGGGCGTCGACGAGCAGTACTTC.

This chain joins TRBV18 and TRBJ2-4; 9 positions match TRBD1. V was pared by 3 bases and J by 1 base, with 4 bases of the junction left unmatched. Germline values: CDR1 KGHSH, CDR2 LQKENI. CDR3 size: 16 residues. In nucleotides, the CDR3 is TGTGCCAGCTCACCTGTGACAGGGGGGGCCAAAAACATTCAGTACTTC. It codes for CASSPVTGGAKNIQYF.

The DNA of the CDR3 is TGTGCCAGCAGCCCACTTTGGGTCACAGATACGCAGTATTTT. It specifies CASSPLWVTDTQYF. The chain links TRBV7-2 to TRBJ2-3; D unresolved. The CDR3 extends over 14 amino acids. Germline CDR1 reads SGHTA; CDR2 reads FQGNSA. Trimming left V 5 bases short and J 2 bases short, with 11 bases between.

This sequence joins TRBV30 and TRBJ2-5, with 14 bases matching TRBD2. Germline V lookup: CDR1 GTSNPN, CDR2 SVGIG (reference sequence). The CDR3 contains 15 residues. The trim removed 4 bases at V and 5 bases at J, leaving 6 bases unmatched. CDR3 sequence reads: CAWKWRTSGGETQYF. CDR3 in DNA: TGTGCCTGGAAATGGAGGACTAGCGGGGGGGAGACCCAGTACTTC.

The rearrangement joins TRBV11-2 to TRBJ2-1; D remains ambiguous. Germline V gene data show CDR1 as SGHAT and CDR2 as FQNNGV. V was shortened by 5 bases and J by 6 bases, with 8 bases between the two germline ends. The CDR3 length is 12 residues. The CDR3 region is CASSPPSNEQFF. CDR3 nucleotides: TGTGCCAGCAGCCCGCCCTCCAATGAGCAGTTCTTC.

Here the CDR3 reads CASSPDRGGGGYTF. As DNA, the CDR3 is TGTGCCAGCAGTCCGGACAGGGGGGGCGGCGGCTACACCTTC. This sequence joins TRBV28 and TRBJ1-2; TRBD1 matches 10 bases. The CDR3 spans 14 residues. Trimming at V came to 5 bases and at J to 8 bases, leaving 8 bases not matched to a gene. Per the germline V gene, CDR1 is MDHEN and CDR2 is SYDVKM.

This chain connects TRBV23-1 to TRBJ1-6; D may be TRBD1 (6 bases). TRBV23-1 carries the ORF label, with uncertain function. V lost 2 bases and J lost 6, with 20 bases in between. The CDR3 contains 18 residues. CDR3 loop: CASSQRRAGAICNSPLHF. The DNA of the CDR3 is TGCGCCAGCAGTCAAAGGCGGGCAGGGGCGATTTGTAATTCACCCCTCCACTTT.

CDR3 in amino acids: CASSSARTSDGELFF. The CDR3 DNA is TGTGCCAGCAGCTCCGCCCGTACTAGCGACGGGGAGCTGTTTTTT. V and J are TRBV7-2 and TRBJ2-2; 7 bases match TRBD2. Trimming took 4 bases from V and 7 from J; bases not matched to a gene: 9. The CDR3 covers 15 residues. Per the germline V gene, CDR1 is SGHTA and CDR2 is FQGNSA.

The chain joins TRBV5-6 to TRBJ1-3, with unresolved D. The CDR3 is 14 amino acids. Germline CDR1 reads SGHDT; CDR2 reads YYEEEE. The V and J ends lost 4 bases and 4 bases respectively, with 12 bases between them. As DNA, the CDR3 is TGTGCCAGCAGCCCCCGTGGAGGGGGAAACACCATATATTTT. Translating it yields CASSPRGGGNTIYF.

This chain joins TRBV7-6 and TRBJ2-1; 8 nucleotides align to TRBD1. In germline, CDR1 is SGHVS, CDR2 FNYEAQ. The CDR3 sequence is 14 residues long. V dropped 4 bases and J dropped 8; count of bases not matched to a gene: 7. The CDR3 DNA reads TGTGCCAGCAGCTCTAGGACAGGGAGCGATGAGCAGTTCTTC. This codes for CASSSRTGSDEQFF.